The present entry profiles one T cell receptor (beta chain) with its context. The sample is drawn from a study of blood T cell repertoires in COVID-19. The CDR3 consists of 15 residues. CDR1 is SGHDT, CDR2 YYEEEE, per germline. V lost 3 bases to trimming and J lost 5 bases; unmatched junction nucleotides: 6. Produced via immunoSEQ multiplex PCR; TCRdb's table is partial and in-frame only. The sample carries over 200,000 clones, roughly 90% recorded once. This sequence joins TRBV5-6 and TRBJ2-2; 8 positions agree with TRBD2. Sequenced sample: PBMCs or T cells enriched from blood (not recorded which). The origin of this receptor is a woman between 45 and 60 years old in a cohort exposed to, infected with or recovered from COVID-19 (not recorded which). For the CDR3, the DNA is TGTGCCAGCAGCTGGCGCGGGGGGTATACCGGGGAGCTGTTTTTT. Translating gives CASSWRGGYTGELFF.